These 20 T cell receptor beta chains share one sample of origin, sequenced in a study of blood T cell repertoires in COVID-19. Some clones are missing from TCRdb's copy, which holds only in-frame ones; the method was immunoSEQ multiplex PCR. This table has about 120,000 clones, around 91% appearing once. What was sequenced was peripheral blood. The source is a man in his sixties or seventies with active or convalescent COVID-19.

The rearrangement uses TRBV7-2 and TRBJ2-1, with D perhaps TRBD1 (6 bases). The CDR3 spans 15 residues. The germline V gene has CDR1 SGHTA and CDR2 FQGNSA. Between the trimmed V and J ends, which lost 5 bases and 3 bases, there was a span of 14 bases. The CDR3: CASSTQGGGYNEQFF. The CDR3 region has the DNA TGTGCCAGCAGCACACAGGGTGGGGGCTACAATGAGCAGTTCTTC.

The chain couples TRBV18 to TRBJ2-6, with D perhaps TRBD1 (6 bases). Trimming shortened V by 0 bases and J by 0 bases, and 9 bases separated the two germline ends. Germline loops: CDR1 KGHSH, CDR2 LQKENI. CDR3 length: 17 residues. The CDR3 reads CASSPPTGLSGANVLTF. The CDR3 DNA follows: TGTGCCAGCTCACCACCGACAGGTCTCTCTGGGGCCAACGTCCTGACTTTC.

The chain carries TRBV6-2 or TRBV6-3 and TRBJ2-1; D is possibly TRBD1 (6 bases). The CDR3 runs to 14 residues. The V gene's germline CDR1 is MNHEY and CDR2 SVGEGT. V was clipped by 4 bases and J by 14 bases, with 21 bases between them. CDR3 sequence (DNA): TGTGCCAGCAGTTTCGGTGGGACACATATAGAGGAGTTCTTC. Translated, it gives CASSFGGTHIEEFF.

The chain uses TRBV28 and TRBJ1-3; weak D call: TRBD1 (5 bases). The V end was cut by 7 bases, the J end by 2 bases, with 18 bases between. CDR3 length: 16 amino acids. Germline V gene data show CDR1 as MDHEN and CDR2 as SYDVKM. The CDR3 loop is CASTIGGRITGNTIYF. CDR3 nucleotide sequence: TGTGCCAGCACTATCGGGGGAAGGATAACTGGAAACACCATATATTTT.

CDR3 nucleotides: TGTGCCAGCTCCCCTCAGGGAGGCAGCAATCAGCCCCAGCATTTT. As protein: CASSPQGGSNQPQHF. The chain combines TRBV18 with TRBJ1-5; possible D gene TRBD1, 5 bases. The germline V gene has CDR1 KGHSH and CDR2 LQKENI. Trimming stripped 6 bases from V and 1 base from J, with 13 bases between. The CDR3 totals 15 residues.

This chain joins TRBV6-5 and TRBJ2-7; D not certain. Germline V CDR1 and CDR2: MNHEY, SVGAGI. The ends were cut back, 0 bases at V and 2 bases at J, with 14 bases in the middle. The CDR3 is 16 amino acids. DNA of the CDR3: TGTGCCAGCAGTTACTCTCAGCTAGGCCCTACCTACGAGCAGTACTTC. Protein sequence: CASSYSQLGPTYEQYF.

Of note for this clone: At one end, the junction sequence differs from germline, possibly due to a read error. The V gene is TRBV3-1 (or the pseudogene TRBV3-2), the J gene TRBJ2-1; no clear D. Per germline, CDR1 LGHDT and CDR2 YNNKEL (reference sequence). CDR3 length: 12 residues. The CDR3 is CASSQGPDLELF. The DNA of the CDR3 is TGTGCCAGCAGCCAAGGACCGGATTTGGAGCTCTTC.

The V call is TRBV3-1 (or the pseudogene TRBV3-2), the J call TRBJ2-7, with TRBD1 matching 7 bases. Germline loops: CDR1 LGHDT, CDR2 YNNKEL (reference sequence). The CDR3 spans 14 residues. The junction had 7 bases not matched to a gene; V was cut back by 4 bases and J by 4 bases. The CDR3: CASSLRGSGYEQYF. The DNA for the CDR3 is TGTGCCAGCAGCCTCAGGGGGAGTGGGTACGAGCAGTACTTC.

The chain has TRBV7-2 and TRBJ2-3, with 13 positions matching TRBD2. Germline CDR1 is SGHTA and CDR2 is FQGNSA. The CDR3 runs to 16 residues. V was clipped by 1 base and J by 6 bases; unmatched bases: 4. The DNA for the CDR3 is TGTGCCAGCAGCTTAGGCGGGACTAGCGGGATGGATACGCAGTATTTT. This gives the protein CASSLGGTSGMDTQYF.

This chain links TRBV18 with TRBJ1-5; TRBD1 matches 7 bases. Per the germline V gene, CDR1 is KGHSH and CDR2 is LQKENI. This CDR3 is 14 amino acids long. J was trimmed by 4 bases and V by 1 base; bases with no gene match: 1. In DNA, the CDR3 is TGTGCCAGCTCACCACTACAGGGGAATCAGCCCCAGCATTTT. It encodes CASSPLQGNQPQHF.

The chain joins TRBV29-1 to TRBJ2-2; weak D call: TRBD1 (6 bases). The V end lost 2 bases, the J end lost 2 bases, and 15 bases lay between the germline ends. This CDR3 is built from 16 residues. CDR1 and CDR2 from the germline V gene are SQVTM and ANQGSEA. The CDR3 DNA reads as TGCAGCGTTGAATCCTCGGACAGCCAAAACACCGGGGAGCTGTTTTTT. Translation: CSVESSDSQNTGELFF.

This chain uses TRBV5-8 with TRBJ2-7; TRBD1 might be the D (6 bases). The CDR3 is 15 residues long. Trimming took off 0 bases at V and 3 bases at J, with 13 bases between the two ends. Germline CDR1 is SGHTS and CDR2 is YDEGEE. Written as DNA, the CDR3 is TGTGCCAGCAGCTTGGATTCAGGGGAGCTCTACGAGCAGTACTTC. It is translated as CASSLDSGELYEQYF. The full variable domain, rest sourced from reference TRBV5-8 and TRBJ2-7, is EAGVTQSPTHLIKTRGQQATLRCSPISGHTSVYWYQQALGLGLQFLLWYDEGEERNRGNFPPRFSGRQFPNYSSELNVNALELEDSALYLCASSLDSGELYEQYFGPGTRLTVT.

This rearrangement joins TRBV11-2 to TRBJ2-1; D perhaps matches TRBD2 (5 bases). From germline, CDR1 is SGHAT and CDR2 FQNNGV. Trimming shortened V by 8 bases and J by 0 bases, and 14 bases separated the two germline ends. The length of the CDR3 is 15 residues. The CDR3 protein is CASSVRRSSYNEQFF. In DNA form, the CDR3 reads TGTGCCAGCTCGGTGCGGAGGTCCTCCTACAATGAGCAGTTCTTC.

The CDR3 DNA reads TGTGCCAGCAGTATTGACAGGAGTCAGGCAAACTCACCCCTCCACTTT. Protein sequence: CASSIDRSQANSPLHF. The chain uses TRBV28 and TRBJ1-6; weak D call: TRBD1 (6 bases). Per the germline V gene, CDR1 is MDHEN and CDR2 is SYDVKM. The CDR3 is made up of 16 amino acids. V lost 5 bases to trimming and J lost 10 bases, with 21 bases between them.

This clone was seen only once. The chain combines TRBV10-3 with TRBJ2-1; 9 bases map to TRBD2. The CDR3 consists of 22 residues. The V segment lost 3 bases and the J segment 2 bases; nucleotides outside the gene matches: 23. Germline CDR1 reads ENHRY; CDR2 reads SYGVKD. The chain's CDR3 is CAISESPGGGTSSRGTYNEQFF. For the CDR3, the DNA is TGTGCCATCAGTGAAAGCCCGGGAGGGGGGACTAGCTCCCGAGGGACCTACAATGAGCAGTTCTTC.

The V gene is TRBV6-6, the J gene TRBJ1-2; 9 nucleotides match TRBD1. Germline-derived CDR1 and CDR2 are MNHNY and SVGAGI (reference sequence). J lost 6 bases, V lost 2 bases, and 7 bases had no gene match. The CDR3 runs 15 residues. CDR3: CASSYKTGTGHGYTF. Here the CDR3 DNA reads TGTGCCAGCAGTTACAAAACCGGGACAGGGCATGGCTACACCTTC.

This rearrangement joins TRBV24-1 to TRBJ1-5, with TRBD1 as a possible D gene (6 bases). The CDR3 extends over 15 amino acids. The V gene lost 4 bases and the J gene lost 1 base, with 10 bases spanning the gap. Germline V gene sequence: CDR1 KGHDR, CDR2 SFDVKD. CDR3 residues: CATSESRGSNQPQHF. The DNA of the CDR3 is TGTGCCACCAGTGAGAGCAGGGGAAGCAATCAGCCCCAGCATTTT.

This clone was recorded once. The CDR3 here is CASKPGQGTYNEQFF. CDR3 nucleotide sequence: TGTGCCAGCAAACCGGGACAGGGGACCTACAATGAGCAGTTCTTC. The chain combines TRBV27 with TRBJ2-1; the match to TRBD1 covers 10 bases. Trimming took 7 bases from V and 2 from J; bases not matched to a gene: 5. The CDR3 is made up of 15 amino acids. Germline-derived CDR1 and CDR2 are MNHEY and SMNVEV (reference sequence).

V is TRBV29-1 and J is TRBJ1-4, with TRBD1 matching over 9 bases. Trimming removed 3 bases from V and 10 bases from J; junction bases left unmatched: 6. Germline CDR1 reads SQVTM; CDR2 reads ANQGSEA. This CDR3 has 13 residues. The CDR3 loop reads CSVEDRGRGKLFF. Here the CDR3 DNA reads TGCAGCGTTGAGGACAGGGGAAGGGGAAAACTGTTTTTT.

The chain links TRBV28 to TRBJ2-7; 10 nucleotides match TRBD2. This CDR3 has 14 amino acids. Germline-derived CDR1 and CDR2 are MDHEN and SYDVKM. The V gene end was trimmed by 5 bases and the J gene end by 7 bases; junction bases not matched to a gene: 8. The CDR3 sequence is CASSERLAGREQYF. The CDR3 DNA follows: TGTGCCAGCAGTGAGAGACTAGCGGGCAGGGAGCAGTACTTC.